The present T cell receptor beta chain was sequenced within a study of T cell responses to AZD1222 COVID-19 vaccine. The CDR3 spans 15 residues. CDR1 and CDR2 from the germline V gene are MNHNS and SASEGT. V was trimmed by 3 bases and J by 3 bases, leaving 15 bases between them. This clone was recorded once. Its antigen remains unknown. Libraries were prepared by immunoSEQ multiplex PCR; TCRdb keeps only in-frame clonotypes and omits some of them. Of some 150,000 clones in the sample, approximately 92% were seen once. Researchers grouped second doses given at about 4 or about 12 weeks into one pool. The study, taken as a whole, reports: There were mostly white British donors and more females than males, and clonal diversity was possibly underestimated.

Sequences were derived from peripheral blood, sampled 28 days after the second AZD1222 dose. This sequence joins TRBV6-1 and TRBJ2-7; D might be TRBD1 or TRBD2, each matching 5 bases. The TCR originated in an adult who received the AZD1222 COVID-19 vaccine. The CDR3 spells CASSDEKGPVYEQYF. The CDR3 DNA is TGTGCCAGCAGTGATGAAAAGGGACCGGTCTACGAGCAGTACTTC.